Below are 18 T cell receptor beta chains sequenced from a single sample in a study of shared clonotypes between healthy human individuals. The table came from immunoSEQ multiplex PCR; TCRdb's copy has only in-frame clones and leaves some out. The sample records 950,000 to 1,100,000 clones, 70% to 80% being singletons. Sequencing was carried out using memory CD4+ T cells from PBMCs. The subset here: CD45RA-negative fraction. These receptors all stem from a man younger than 35 in good health. Some clones in this sample may be carry-over from other donors' samples.

This clone came up once. CDR3 in DNA: TGCGCCAGCAGCTCGGACGCCTCCTACAATGAGCAGTTCTTC. Its protein is CASSSDASYNEQFF. The chain is built from TRBV5-1 and TRBJ2-1; D remains unclear. Germline CDR1 reads SGHRS; CDR2 reads YFSETQ. The V end was cut by 3 bases, the J end by 0 bases, with 7 bases between. This CDR3 is 14 amino acids long.

This clone was seen once. J is TRBJ1-1 and V is TRBV18; TRBD1 is a possible D gene (6 bases). Germline CDR1 KGHSH, CDR2 LQKENI. The CDR3 has 16 amino acids. Trimming pared 0 bases from V and 1 base from J, leaving 12 bases between. The DNA for the CDR3 is TGTGCCAGCTCACCACCCTTACAGGGACCGAACACTGAAGCTTTCTTT. Protein: CASSPPLQGPNTEAFF.

This rearrangement joins TRBV6-5 to TRBJ2-7, with 7 nucleotides matching TRBD1. V dropped 5 bases and J dropped 4; count of bases not matched to a gene: 8. The CDR3 covers 14 residues. Germline lookup yields CDR1 MNHEY and CDR2 SVGAGI. CDR3 DNA: TGTGCCAGCAGTAAACAGGGGAGTCTTTACGAGCAGTACTTC. As protein: CASSKQGSLYEQYF.

This sequence joins TRBV14 and TRBJ1-1; D is uncertain. From germline, CDR1 is SGHDN and CDR2 FVKESK. The CDR3 totals 13 residues. Trimming left V 6 bases short and J 0 bases short, with 8 bases between. The CDR3 here is CASSSTMNTEAFF. The CDR3, as DNA: TGTGCCAGCAGTTCCACGATGAACACTGAAGCTTTCTTT.

The rearrangement joins TRBV28 to TRBJ2-1; D gene ambiguous. V dropped 5 bases and J dropped 12 bases, with 8 bases sitting between them. The germline V gene encodes CDR1 MDHEN and CDR2 SYDVKM. CDR3 length: 10 residues. Here the CDR3 reads CASSGLRQFF. DNA of the CDR3: TGTGCCAGCAGTGGATTGCGGCAGTTCTTC.

The V and J genes are TRBV19 and TRBJ2-3; TRBD2 might be the D (6 bases). V gave up 0 bases and J gave up 8 bases, with 6 bases separating them. The CDR3 is 12 residues long. Germline V CDR1 and CDR2: LNHDA, SQIVND (reference sequence). The CDR3 nucleotides are TGTGCCAGTAGTATAGAGGGGGGTACGCAGTATTTT. This encodes CASSIEGGTQYF. The full variable domain, its missing parts supplied by reference TRBV19 and TRBJ2-3, is DGGITQSPKYLFRKEGQNVTLSCEQNLNHDAMYWYRQDPGQGLRLIYYSQIVNDFQKGDIAEGYSVSREKKESFPLTVTSAQKNPTAFYLCASSIEGGTQYFGPGTRLTVL.

About this clone: A much larger clone differs by one base, so this may be a read error. The chain recombines TRBV4-1 with TRBJ1-5; D is perhaps TRBD1 (6 bases). Trimming removed 4 bases from V and 4 bases from J, with 17 bases in between. The CDR3 extends over 16 amino acids. The germline V gene encodes CDR1 MGHRA and CDR2 YSYEKL. The CDR3 loop reads CASSPREGDQNQPQHF. CDR3 in DNA: TGCGCCAGCAGCCCTCGGGAGGGGGATCAGAATCAGCCCCAGCATTTT.

V gene TRBV28 combines with J gene TRBJ1-5; unclear D gene. CDR3 length: 15 residues. Germline V gives CDR1 MDHEN, CDR2 SYDVKM. V was shortened by 7 bases and J by 4 bases, with 17 bases between the two germline ends. The CDR3 bases are TGTGCCAGCACCTTTATAGGGAAGTATAATCAGCCCCAGCATTTT. Translated: CASTFIGKYNQPQHF.

The chain links TRBV7-6 to TRBJ2-1; 8 bases agree with TRBD2. V dropped 4 bases and J dropped 2; count of bases not matched to a gene: 10. The CDR3 spans 17 residues. In germline, CDR1 is SGHVS, CDR2 FNYEAQ. In nucleotides, the CDR3 is TGTGCCAGCAGCTCAGGCGGCCCGGGAGGGCCCTACAATGAGCAGTTCTTC. Translation: CASSSGGPGGPYNEQFF.

The CDR3 DNA follows: TGTGCCACCGTACAGGGGGAACATGGCTACACCTTC. It yields the protein CATVQGEHGYTF. The chain is built from TRBV11-2 and TRBJ1-2; TRBD1 matches at 8 bases. The V gene's germline CDR1 is SGHAT and CDR2 FQNNGV. CDR3 length: 12 amino acids. V shed 10 bases and J 6 bases; nucleotides not matched to a gene: 7. The full variable domain, with the rest looked up from reference TRBV11-2 and TRBJ1-2, is EAGVAQSPRYKIIEKRQSVAFWCNPISGHATLYWYQQILGQGPKLLIQFQNNGVVDDSQLPKDRFSAERLKGVDSTLKIQPAKLEDSAVYLCATVQGEHGYTFGSGTRLTVV.

The genes are TRBV7-9 and TRBJ2-1; TRBD2 aligns across 7 bases. V lost 8 bases to trimming and J lost 3 bases; unmatched junction nucleotides: 7. Germline V gene sequence: CDR1 SEHNR, CDR2 FQNEAQ (reference sequence). CDR3 length equals 14 residues. CDR3 region: CASDESGDYNEQFF. For the CDR3, the DNA is TGTGCCAGCGACGAAAGCGGGGACTACAATGAGCAGTTCTTC. Full variable domain (rest looked up from reference TRBV7-9 and TRBJ2-1): DTGVSQNPRHKITKRGQNVTFRCDPISEHNRLYWYRQTLGQGPEFLTYFQNEAQLEKSRLLSDRFSAERPKGSFSTLEIQRTEQGDSAMYLCASDESGDYNEQFFGPGTRLTVL.

Comment on this clone: Other DNA sequences in the same sample also yield this CDR3. The chain combines TRBV9 with TRBJ2-6; TRBD2 is a possible D gene (5 bases). CDR3 length equals 15 residues. Trimming took off 0 bases at V and 4 bases at J, with 8 bases between the two ends. Germline CDR1 and CDR2: SGDLS and YYNGEE. CDR3 in amino acids: CASSVAGIGANVLTF. The CDR3 nucleotides are TGTGCCAGCAGCGTAGCGGGGATCGGGGCCAACGTCCTGACTTTC.

V gene TRBV7-3 combines with J gene TRBJ2-7; possible D gene TRBD2, 6 bases. CDR3 length equals 15 residues. CDR1 SGHTA and CDR2 FQGTGA come from the germline V gene. V was shortened by 1 base and J by 5 bases, with 15 bases between the two germline ends. The CDR3 nucleotides are TGTGCCAGCAGCTTAAGGTCGGGGACTGACCACGAGCAGTACTTC. Translated: CASSLRSGTDHEQYF.

The rearrangement uses TRBV5-4 and TRBJ2-2, with 8 nucleotides matching TRBD1. Looked up from germline, CDR1 is SGHNT and CDR2 is YYREEE (reference sequence). CDR3 length: 16 amino acids. After removal of 4 bases from V and 4 bases from J, the junction contained 9 bases not matched to a gene. The CDR3 DNA reads as TGTGCCAGCAGCCCGCCTGGACAGGGAACCACCGGGGAGCTGTTTTTT. This sequence encodes CASSPPGQGTTGELFF.

This chain links TRBV11-2 with TRBJ1-3; TRBD1 matches 8 bases. There are 18 residues in the CDR3. The V and J ends lost 2 bases and 4 bases, in that order; junction bases with no gene match: 13. Germline V lookup: CDR1 SGHAT, CDR2 FQNNGV. The CDR3 region is CASSLPRDRSPPGNTIYF. The CDR3 nucleotides are TGTGCCAGCAGCTTACCCAGGGACAGGTCACCACCCGGAAACACCATATATTTT. The entire variable domain, with the rest obtained from reference TRBV11-2 and TRBJ1-3, is as follows: EAGVAQSPRYKIIEKRQSVAFWCNPISGHATLYWYQQILGQGPKLLIQFQNNGVVDDSQLPKDRFSAERLKGVDSTLKIQPAKLEDSAVYLCASSLPRDRSPPGNTIYFGEGSWLTVV.

The gene calls are TRBV7-2 and TRBJ2-7; D is unclear. The CDR3 runs to 12 residues. The V and J ends lost 5 bases and 6 bases respectively, with 11 bases between them. CDR1 and CDR2 from the germline V gene are SGHTA and FQGNSA. The CDR3 DNA follows: TGTGCCAGCAGCGAGACTTGGGGCGAGCAGTACTTC. Its protein is CASSETWGEQYF.

This chain links TRBV5-4 with TRBJ2-3; D unclear. Germline CDR1 and CDR2: SGHNT and YYREEE (reference sequence). The CDR3 sequence is 16 residues long. Trimming left V 2 bases short and J 2 bases short, with 15 bases between. The DNA for the CDR3 is TGTGCCAGCAGCTTAAAGGTTAACCCCGACACAGATACGCAGTATTTT. Its protein is CASSLKVNPDTDTQYF.

This clone was detected only once. The chain has TRBV11-2 and TRBJ2-7; 14 bases agree with TRBD2. J was trimmed by 3 bases and V by 2 bases; bases with no gene match: 6. CDR1 and CDR2 from the germline V gene are SGHAT and FQNNGV. The CDR3 is 17 residues long. CDR3 protein: CASSLPGTSGSGYEQYF. The CDR3 DNA reads as TGTGCCAGCAGCTTACCCGGGACTAGCGGGAGTGGCTACGAGCAGTACTTC.